Described below is a single TCR beta chain sequence and its context. The target antigen is unknown. These data originate in a study of cytomegalovirus exposure and HLA in healthy donors. In the study overall: Of all 370 or so donors who were genotyped, 70% to 85% belonged to the Caucasian-associated ancestry cluster.

With 60 Vbeta and 13 Jbeta primers, the PCR was carried out. Clones were read by immunoSEQ multiplex PCR, and TCRdb kept only the in-frame ones, dropping some. This sample yields approximately 100,000 clones, of which roughly 80% are seen a single time; approximately 15% belongs to the top ten. Study-wide results and limits: It was approximately 170 TCR beta chains that were listed as cytomegalovirus-associated. For TCR beta chains, V- and J-gene trimming was later linked to a missense DCLRE1C variant. Presence/absence analyses treated sequencing depth as roughly uniform across donors.

The CDR3 extends over 15 amino acids. With 0 bases removed from V and 1 base from J, the gap between germline ends came to 9 bases. Germline CDR1 is SGHNT and CDR2 is YYREEE (reference sequence). Sequenced material: PBMCs. The sequence was obtained from a man aged 60 to 75 in good health and CMV-seropositive. The chain employs TRBV5-4 and TRBJ2-3, with D possibly TRBD2 on 5 matching bases. CDR3 DNA sequence: TGTGCCAGCAGCTTGGAGGACTTAGGCACAGATACGCAGTATTTT. The encoded protein is CASSLEDLGTDTQYF.